This TCR beta chain was observed in a study of CD8 T cells in Susac syndrome. Germline values: CDR1 DFQATT, CDR2 SNEGSKA (reference sequence). V was pared by 5 bases and J by 3 bases, with 13 bases between. The CDR3 consists of 13 residues. Random hexamers were used to reverse transcribe about 0.45 to 1 ug of RNA. MiXCR was run by TCRdb on the immunoSEQ multiplex PCR reads, yielding one entry per CDR3 protein. Here the sample spans around 200,000 distinct CDR3 sequences, 95% being singletons. This receptor was obtained from a human donor in good health. What was sequenced was CD4+ T cells from PBMCs. V usage is TRBV20-1 and J usage is TRBJ1-2; D unclear. The CDR3 nucleotides are TGCAGTGCTCTAGTCGGTACCGACTATGGCTACACCTTC. Translating gives CSALVGTDYGYTF.